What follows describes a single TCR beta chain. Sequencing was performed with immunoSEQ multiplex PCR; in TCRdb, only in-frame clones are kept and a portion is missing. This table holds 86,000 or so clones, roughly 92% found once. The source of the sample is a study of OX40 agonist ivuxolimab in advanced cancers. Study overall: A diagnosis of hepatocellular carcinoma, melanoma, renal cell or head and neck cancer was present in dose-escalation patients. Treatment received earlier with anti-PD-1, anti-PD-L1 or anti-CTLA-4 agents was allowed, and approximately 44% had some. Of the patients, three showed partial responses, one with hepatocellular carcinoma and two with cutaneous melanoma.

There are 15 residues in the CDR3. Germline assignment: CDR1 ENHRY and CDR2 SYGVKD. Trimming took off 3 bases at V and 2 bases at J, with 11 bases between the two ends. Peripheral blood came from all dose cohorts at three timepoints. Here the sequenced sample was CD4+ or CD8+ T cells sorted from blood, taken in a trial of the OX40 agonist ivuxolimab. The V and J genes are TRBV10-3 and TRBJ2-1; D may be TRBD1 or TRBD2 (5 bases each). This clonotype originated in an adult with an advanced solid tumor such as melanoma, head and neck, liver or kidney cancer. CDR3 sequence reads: CAISDGGDTYNEQFF. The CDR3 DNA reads TGTGCCATCAGTGATGGGGGAGACACCTACAATGAGCAGTTCTTC.